The 3 T cell receptor beta chains below all came from one sample that was sequenced in a study of cytomegalovirus exposure and HLA in healthy donors. With 60 Vbeta and 13 Jbeta primers, the PCR was carried out. Here immunoSEQ multiplex PCR was the method, and the copy in TCRdb shows in-frame clones only, minus some. This sample has 150,000 to 200,000 clones; 65% to 85% occur once, and the top ten carry 6%. Sequenced sample: PBMCs. These receptors were taken from a woman between 25 and 40 years old in good health and CMV-seropositive.

Here the CDR3 reads CASSERRGSDEQFF. In nucleotides, the CDR3 is TGTGCCAGCAGTGAGCGGCGGGGGTCAGATGAGCAGTTCTTC. The J gene is TRBJ2-1, the V gene TRBV2; the match to TRBD2 covers 7 bases. Germline loops: CDR1 SNHLY, CDR2 FYNNEI. J was trimmed by 8 bases and V by 3 bases; bases with no gene match: 7. CDR3 length: 14 residues.

The V call is TRBV20-1, the J call TRBJ2-1; perhaps TRBD2 as D (7 bases). The V gene's germline CDR1 is DFQATT and CDR2 SNEGSKA (reference sequence). Trimming shortened V by 0 bases and J by 12 bases, and 9 bases separated the two germline ends. The CDR3 is 11 amino acids. The CDR3 nucleotides read TGCAGTGCTAGAGAAGGGGGGGGGCAGTTCTTC. The encoded protein is CSAREGGGQFF.

This chain uses TRBV15 with TRBJ2-7, with TRBD1 matching 7 bases. This CDR3 is 16 amino acids long. Germline V gives CDR1 LNHNV, CDR2 YYDKDF (reference sequence). The V and J ends lost 0 bases and 3 bases, in that order; junction bases with no gene match: 8. CDR3 region: CATSRDLTGTHYEQYF. CDR3 DNA sequence: TGTGCCACCAGCAGAGATTTGACAGGGACCCACTACGAGCAGTACTTC. The full variable domain, completed using reference TRBV15 and TRBJ2-7, is DAMVIQNPRYQVTQFGKPVTLSCSQTLNHNVMYWYQQKSSQAPKLLFHYYDKDFNNEADTPDNFQSRRPNTSFCFLDIRSPGLGDTAMYLCATSRDLTGTHYEQYFGPGTRLTVT.